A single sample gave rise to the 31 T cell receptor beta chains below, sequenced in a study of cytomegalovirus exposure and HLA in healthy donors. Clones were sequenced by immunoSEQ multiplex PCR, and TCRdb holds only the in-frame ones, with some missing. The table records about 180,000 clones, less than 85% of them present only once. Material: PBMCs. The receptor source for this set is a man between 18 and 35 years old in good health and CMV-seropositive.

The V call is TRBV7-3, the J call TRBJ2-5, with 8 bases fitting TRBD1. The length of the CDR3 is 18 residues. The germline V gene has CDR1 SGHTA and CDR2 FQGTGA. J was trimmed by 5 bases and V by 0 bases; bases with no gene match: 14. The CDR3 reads CASSLTVGRTGTRETQYF. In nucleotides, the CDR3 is TGTGCCAGCAGCTTAACGGTCGGTCGGACAGGGACCAGGGAGACCCAGTACTTC.

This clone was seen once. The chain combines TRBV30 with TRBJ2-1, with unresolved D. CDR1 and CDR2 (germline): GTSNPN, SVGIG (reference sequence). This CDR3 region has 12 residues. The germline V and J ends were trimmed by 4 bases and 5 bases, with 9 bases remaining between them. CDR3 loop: CAWNGENNEQFF. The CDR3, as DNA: TGTGCCTGGAATGGTGAGAACAATGAGCAGTTCTTC.

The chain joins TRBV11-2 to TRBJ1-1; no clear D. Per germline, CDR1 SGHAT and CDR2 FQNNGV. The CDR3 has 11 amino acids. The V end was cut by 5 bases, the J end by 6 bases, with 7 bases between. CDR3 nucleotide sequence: TGTGCCAGCAGCACCTACGCTGAAGCTTTCTTT. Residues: CASSTYAEAFF.

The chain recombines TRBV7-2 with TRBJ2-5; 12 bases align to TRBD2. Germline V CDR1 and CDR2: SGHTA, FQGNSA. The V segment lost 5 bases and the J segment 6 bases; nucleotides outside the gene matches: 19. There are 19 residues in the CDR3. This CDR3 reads CASSRTASGGARSPKTQYF. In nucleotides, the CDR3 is TGTGCCAGCAGCCGCACGGCTAGCGGGGGGGCTAGGAGTCCGAAGACCCAGTACTTC.

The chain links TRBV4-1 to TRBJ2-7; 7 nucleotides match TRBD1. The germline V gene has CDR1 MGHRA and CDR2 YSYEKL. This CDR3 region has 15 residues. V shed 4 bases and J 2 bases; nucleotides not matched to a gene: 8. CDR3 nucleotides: TGCGCCAGCAGCCCCCTGGGACAGAATGCCTACGAGCAGTACTTC. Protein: CASSPLGQNAYEQYF.

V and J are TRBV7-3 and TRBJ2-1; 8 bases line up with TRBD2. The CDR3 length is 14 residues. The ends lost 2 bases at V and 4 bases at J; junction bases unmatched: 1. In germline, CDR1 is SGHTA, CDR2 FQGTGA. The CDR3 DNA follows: TGTGCCAGCAGCTTAGCGGGGGGATACAATGAGCAGTTCTTC. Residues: CASSLAGGYNEQFF.

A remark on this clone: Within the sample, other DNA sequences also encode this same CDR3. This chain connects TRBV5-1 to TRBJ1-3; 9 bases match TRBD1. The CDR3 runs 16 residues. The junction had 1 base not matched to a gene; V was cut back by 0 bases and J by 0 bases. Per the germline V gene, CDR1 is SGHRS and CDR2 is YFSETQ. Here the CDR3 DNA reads TGCGCCAGCAGCTTGGAGGGACAGGGCTCTGGAAACACCATATATTTT. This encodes CASSLEGQGSGNTIYF. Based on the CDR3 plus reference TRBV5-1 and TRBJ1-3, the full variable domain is KAGVTQTPRYLIKTRGQQVTLSCSPISGHRSVSWYQQTPGQGLQFLFEYFSETQRNKGNFPGRFSGRQFSNSRSEMNVSTLELGDSALYLCASSLEGQGSGNTIYFGEGSWLTVV.

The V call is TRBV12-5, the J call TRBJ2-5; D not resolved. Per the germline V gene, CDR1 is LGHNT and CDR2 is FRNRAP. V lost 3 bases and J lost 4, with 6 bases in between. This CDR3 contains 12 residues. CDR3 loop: CASGFSGETQYF. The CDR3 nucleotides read TGTGCTAGTGGTTTCTCAGGAGAGACCCAGTACTTC. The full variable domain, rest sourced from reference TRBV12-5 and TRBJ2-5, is DARVTQTPRHKVTEMGQEVTMRCQPILGHNTVFWYRQTMMQGLELLAYFRNRAPLDDSGMPKDRFSAEMPDATLATLKIQPSEPRDSAVYFCASGFSGETQYFGPGTRLLVL.

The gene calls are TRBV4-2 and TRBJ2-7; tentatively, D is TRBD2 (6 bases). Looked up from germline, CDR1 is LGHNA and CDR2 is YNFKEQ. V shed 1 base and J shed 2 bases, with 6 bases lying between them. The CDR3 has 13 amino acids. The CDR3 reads CASSQGGAYEQYF. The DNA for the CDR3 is TGTGCCAGCAGCCAAGGGGGGGCCTACGAGCAGTACTTC.

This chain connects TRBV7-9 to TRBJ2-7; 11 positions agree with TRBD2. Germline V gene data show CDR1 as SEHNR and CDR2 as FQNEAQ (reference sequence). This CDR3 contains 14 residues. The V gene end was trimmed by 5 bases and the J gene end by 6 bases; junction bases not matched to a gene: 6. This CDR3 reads CASSPLAGVVEQYF. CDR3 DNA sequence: TGTGCCAGCAGCCCACTAGCGGGGGTCGTCGAGCAGTACTTC.

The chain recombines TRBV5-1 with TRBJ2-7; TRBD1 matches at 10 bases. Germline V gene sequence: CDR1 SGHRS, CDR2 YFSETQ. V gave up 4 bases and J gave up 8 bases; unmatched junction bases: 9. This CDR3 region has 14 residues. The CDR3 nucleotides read TGCGCCAGCAGCGTCGGACAGGGGGAGACTAAGCAGTACTTC. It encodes CASSVGQGETKQYF.

CDR3 protein: CASSLRGARETQYF. The DNA for the CDR3 is TGTGCCAGCAGTTTGCGGGGGGCCCGTGAGACCCAGTACTTC. The chain is built from TRBV27 and TRBJ2-5, with TRBD2 identical over 8 bases. J was trimmed by 5 bases and V by 3 bases; bases with no gene match: 5. The CDR3 extends over 14 amino acids. Germline assignment: CDR1 MNHEY and CDR2 SMNVEV (reference sequence).

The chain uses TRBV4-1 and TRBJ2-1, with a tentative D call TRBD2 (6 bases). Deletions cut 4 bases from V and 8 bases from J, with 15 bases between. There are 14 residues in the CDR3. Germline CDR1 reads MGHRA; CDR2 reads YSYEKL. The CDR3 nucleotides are TGCGCCAGCAGCCCGGGACTTGCGGGCCATGAGCAGTTCTTC. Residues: CASSPGLAGHEQFF.

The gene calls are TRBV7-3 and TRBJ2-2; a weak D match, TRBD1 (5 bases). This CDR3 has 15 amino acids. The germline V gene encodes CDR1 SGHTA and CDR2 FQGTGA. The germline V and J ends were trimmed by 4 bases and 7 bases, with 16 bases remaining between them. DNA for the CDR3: TGTGCCAGCAGCTCAATGAAGGGGCGGAGCGGGGAGCTGTTTTTT. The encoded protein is CASSSMKGRSGELFF.

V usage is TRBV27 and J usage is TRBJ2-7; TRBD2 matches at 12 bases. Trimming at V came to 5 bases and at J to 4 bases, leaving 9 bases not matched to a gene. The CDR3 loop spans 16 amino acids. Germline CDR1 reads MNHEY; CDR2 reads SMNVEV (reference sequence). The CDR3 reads CASSTPPTSGSYEQYF. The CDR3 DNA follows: TGTGCCAGCAGTACCCCTCCGACTAGCGGGAGTTACGAGCAGTACTTC.

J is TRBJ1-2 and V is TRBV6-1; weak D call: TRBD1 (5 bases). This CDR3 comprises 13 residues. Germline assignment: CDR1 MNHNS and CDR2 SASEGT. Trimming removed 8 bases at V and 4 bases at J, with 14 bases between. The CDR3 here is CASRGVVGYGYTF. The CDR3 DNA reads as TGTGCCAGCCGGGGGGTAGTGGGCTATGGCTACACCTTC.

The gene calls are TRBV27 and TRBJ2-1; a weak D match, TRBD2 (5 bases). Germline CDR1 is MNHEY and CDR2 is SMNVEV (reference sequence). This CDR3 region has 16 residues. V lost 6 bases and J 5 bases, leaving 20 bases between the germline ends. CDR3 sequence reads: CASRVGYSAQNNEQFF. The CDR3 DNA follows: TGTGCCAGCAGGGTGGGTTATAGCGCGCAAAACAATGAGCAGTTCTTC.

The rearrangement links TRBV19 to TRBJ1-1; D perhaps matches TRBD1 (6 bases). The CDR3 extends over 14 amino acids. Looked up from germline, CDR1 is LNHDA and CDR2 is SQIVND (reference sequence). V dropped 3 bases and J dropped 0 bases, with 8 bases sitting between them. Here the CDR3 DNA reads TGTGCCAGTAGTATCACAGGGTTGAACACTGAAGCTTTCTTT. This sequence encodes CASSITGLNTEAFF. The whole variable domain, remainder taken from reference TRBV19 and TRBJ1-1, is DGGITQSPKYLFRKEGQNVTLSCEQNLNHDAMYWYRQDPGQGLRLIYYSQIVNDFQKGDIAEGYSVSREKKESFPLTVTSAQKNPTAFYLCASSITGLNTEAFFGQGTRLTVV.

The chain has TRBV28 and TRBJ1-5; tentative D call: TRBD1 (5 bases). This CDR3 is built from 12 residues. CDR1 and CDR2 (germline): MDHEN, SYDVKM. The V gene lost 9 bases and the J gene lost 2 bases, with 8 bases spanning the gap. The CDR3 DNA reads TGTGCCAGTGGGGGGGGCAATCAGCCCCAGCATTTT. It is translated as CASGGGNQPQHF.

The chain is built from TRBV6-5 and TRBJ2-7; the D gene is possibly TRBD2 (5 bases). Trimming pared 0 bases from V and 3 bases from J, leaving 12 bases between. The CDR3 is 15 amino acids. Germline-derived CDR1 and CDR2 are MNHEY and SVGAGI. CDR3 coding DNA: TGTGCCAGCAGTTACTCGAGACGCGGGTTCTACGAGCAGTACTTC. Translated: CASSYSRRGFYEQYF.

CDR3 sequence (DNA): TGTGCCAGTAGGCCCCGGGAGGTCCCCTACGAGCAGTACTTC. Translation: CASRPREVPYEQYF. This sequence joins TRBV19 and TRBJ2-7; 7 bases map to TRBD2. The germline V gene encodes CDR1 LNHDA and CDR2 SQIVND (reference sequence). V lost 6 bases to trimming and J lost 2 bases; unmatched junction nucleotides: 7. The CDR3 runs to 14 residues.

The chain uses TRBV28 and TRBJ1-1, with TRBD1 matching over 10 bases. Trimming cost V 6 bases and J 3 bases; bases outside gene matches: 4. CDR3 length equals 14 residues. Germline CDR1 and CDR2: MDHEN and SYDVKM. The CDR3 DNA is TGTGCCAGCAGCCCGACAGGGGGCCACACTGAAGCTTTCTTT. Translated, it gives CASSPTGGHTEAFF.

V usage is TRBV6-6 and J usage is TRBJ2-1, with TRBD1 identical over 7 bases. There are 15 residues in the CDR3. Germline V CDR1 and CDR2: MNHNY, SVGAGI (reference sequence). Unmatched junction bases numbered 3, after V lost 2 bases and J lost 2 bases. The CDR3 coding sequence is TGTGCCAGCAGTTACACGGGGACAGCCTACAATGAGCAGTTCTTC. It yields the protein CASSYTGTAYNEQFF.

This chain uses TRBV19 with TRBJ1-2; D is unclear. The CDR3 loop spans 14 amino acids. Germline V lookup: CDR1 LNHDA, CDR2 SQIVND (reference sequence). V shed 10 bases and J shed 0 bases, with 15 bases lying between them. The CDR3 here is CATSPGSANYGYTF. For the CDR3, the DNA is TGTGCCACCTCCCCGGGTAGTGCTAACTATGGCTACACCTTC.

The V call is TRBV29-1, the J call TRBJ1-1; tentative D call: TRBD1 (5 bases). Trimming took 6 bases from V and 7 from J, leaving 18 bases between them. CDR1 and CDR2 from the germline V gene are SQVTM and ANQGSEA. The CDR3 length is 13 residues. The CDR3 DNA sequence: TGCAGCGTAGGGGTTATGGATTTCCTTGAAGCTTTCTTT. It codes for CSVGVMDFLEAFF.

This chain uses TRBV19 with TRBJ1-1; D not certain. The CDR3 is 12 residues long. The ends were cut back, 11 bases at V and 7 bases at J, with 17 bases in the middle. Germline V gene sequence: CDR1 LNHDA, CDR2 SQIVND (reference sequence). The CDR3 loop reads CALRGGSGEAFF. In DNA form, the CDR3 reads TGTGCCTTACGGGGAGGGTCTGGTGAAGCTTTCTTT.

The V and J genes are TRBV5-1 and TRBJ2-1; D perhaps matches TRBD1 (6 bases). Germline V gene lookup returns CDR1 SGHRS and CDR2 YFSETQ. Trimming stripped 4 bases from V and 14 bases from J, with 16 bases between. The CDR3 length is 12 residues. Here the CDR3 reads CASSPGTLLEFF. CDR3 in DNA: TGCGCCAGCAGCCCCGGGACACTCCTAGAGTTCTTC.

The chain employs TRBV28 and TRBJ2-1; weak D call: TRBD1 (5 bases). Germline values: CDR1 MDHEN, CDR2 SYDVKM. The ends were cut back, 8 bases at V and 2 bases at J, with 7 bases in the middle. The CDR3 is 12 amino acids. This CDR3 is CASGATYNEQFF. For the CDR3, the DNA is TGTGCCAGCGGGGCGACCTACAATGAGCAGTTCTTC.

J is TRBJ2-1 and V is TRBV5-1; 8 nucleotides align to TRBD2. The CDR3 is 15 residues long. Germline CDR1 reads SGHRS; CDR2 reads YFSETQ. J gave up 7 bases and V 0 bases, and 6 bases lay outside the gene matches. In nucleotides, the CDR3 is TGCGCCAGCAGCTTGGACAGACTAGCGTGGAATGAGCAGTTCTTC. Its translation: CASSLDRLAWNEQFF.

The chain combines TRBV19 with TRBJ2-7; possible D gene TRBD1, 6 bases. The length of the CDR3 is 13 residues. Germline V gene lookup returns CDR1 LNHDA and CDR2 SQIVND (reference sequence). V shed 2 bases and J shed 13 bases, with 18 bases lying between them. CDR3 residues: CASSIPPTGSEYF. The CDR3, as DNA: TGTGCCAGTAGTATACCCCCAACAGGGAGCGAATACTTC.

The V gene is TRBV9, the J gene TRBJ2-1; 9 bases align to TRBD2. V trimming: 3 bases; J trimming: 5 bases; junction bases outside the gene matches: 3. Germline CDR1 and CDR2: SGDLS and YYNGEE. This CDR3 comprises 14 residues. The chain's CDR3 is CASSGTSANNEQFF. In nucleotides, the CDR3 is TGTGCCAGCAGCGGGACTAGCGCAAACAATGAGCAGTTCTTC.